The T cell receptor beta chain described here comes from a study of blood T cell repertoires in COVID-19. Whole-study context: COVID-19 samples, acute and convalescent, were from the United States, Italy and Spain.

Germline CDR1 SGHAT, CDR2 FQNNGV. CDR3 length equals 14 residues. Trimming took 5 bases from V and 3 from J, leaving 14 bases between them. TCRdb keeps only in-frame clones here, not all; method: immunoSEQ multiplex PCR. The repertoire includes 60,000 to 70,000 clones, 84% of them detected once, and approximately 8.8% sits in the top ten. The chain employs TRBV11-2 and TRBJ2-7; a weak D match, TRBD1 (7 bases). The sequenced sample was peripheral blood. This clonotype was obtained from a man aged 45-65 years with active COVID-19. The CDR3 loop reads CASSAGQHRYEQYF. The CDR3 DNA follows: TGTGCCAGCAGCGCGGGACAGCATCGCTACGAGCAGTACTTC.